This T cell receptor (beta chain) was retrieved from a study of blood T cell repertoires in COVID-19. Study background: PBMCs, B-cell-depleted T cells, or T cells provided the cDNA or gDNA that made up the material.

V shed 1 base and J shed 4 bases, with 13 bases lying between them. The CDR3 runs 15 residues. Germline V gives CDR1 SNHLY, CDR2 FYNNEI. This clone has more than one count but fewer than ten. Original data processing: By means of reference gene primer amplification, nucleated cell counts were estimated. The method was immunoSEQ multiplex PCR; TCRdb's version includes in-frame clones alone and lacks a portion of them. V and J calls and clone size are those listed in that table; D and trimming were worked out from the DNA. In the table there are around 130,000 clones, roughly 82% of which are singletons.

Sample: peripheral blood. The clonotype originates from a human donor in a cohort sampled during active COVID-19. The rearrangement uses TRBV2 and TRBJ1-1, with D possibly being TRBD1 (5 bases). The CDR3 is CASSEGQVGATEAFF. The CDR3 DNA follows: TGTGCCAGCAGTGAAGGGCAGGTAGGGGCCACTGAAGCTTTCTTT.